The table lists the clone carrying this T cell receptor beta chain with many counts. What it binds is not known. Time point here: newly diagnosed GD, antithyroid drugs for less than 3 months. Making the TCR library involved RNA that had been extracted from PBMCs. The patient group derived from an endocrinology department in Xi'an, China. Construction of TCR beta libraries relied on iRepertoire HTBI primers and on Arm-PCR targeting CDR3 regions. TCRdb reprocessed the multiplex PCR reads with MiXCR, giving one entry per CDR3 protein. This sample yields 300,000 to 400,000 distinct CDR3 sequences, of which roughly 17% are seen a single time; around 27% belongs to the top ten. This sample was taken from a study of regulatory T cells in long-lasting Graves disease. Findings of the study overall: Patients with persistent disease showed a bias toward TRBV28, TRBJ1-2 and TRBJ2-5.

V lost 2 bases and J lost 0; bases outside the gene matches: 9. The CDR3 is 17 residues long. The germline V gene encodes CDR1 MNHNS and CDR2 SASEGT. These sequences were also reported in another study, on T cells in Graves' hyperthyroidism and ophthalmopathy. As reported in that work: Primed by the HTBI set, a first-round RT-PCR was run on the TCR CDR3.

The chain uses TRBV6-1 and TRBJ2-7; TRBD1 aligns across 8 bases. Sample: peripheral blood mononuclear cells (PBMCs), taken at new diagnosis, from a patient treated with antithyroid drugs. The sequence derives from a middle-aged man with Graves disease. CDR3 nucleotide sequence: TGTGCCAGCAGTGAAACCCCGGACAGGGCAAGCTCCTACGAGCAGTACTTC. The encoded protein is CASSETPDRASSYEQYF.